These T cell receptor beta chains were read from a single sample in a study of T cell responses to AZD1222 COVID-19 vaccine. Generated by immunoSEQ multiplex PCR, the TCRdb table keeps only in-frame clones and is missing some. Seen here are 180,000 or so clones, 94% observed once, and the top ten hold about 0.64%. The source material was peripheral blood, sampled on day 0 of AZD1222 vaccination. The receptors were sampled from an adult in good health. The CDR3 runs from the conserved cysteine through the conserved F or W. A D gene is named only where the DNA matches it firmly. The listing skips clone size in some rows; elsewhere it reads once, few, many or a size class.

j_call v_call d_call clone_size cdr3_nt cdr3_aa
TRBJ1-5 TRBV6-5 . . TGTGCCAGCAGACTGGACAGTAATAGCAATCAGCCCCAGCATTTT CASRLDSNSNQPQHF
TRBJ1-6 TRBV5-8 . . TGTGCCAGCAGCATCACAGGACGAAATTCACCCCTCCACTTT CASSITGRNSPLHF
TRBJ2-4 TRBV19 . . TGTGCCAGTAGCCGACAGATCGCCAAAAACATTCAGTACTTC CASSRQIAKNIQYF
TRBJ2-7 TRBV28 . . TGTGCCAGCAGTTTGGGGGGGGCGAACTACGAGCAGTACTTC CASSLGGANYEQYF
TRBJ1-4 TRBV3-1/TRBV3-2 . . TGTGCCAGCAGCCAGGGGAACAAGAATGAAAAACTGTTTTTT CASSQGNKNEKLFF
TRBJ1-3 TRBV5-1 . . TGCGCCAGCAGCTTGGCCTCGGTCAGCTCTGGAAACACCATATATTTT CASSLASVSSGNTIYF
TRBJ2-1 TRBV20-1 . . TGCAGTGCTAGTTTGCTAGTAGCCAATGAGCAGTTCTTC CSASLLVANEQFF
TRBJ2-7 TRBV5-1 . . TGCGCCAGCAGCCTAGAGATCGTCTACGAGCAGTACTTC CASSLEIVYEQYF
TRBJ2-1 TRBV9 . . TGTGCCAGCAGCGTACCACTAGGCAATGAGCAGTTCTTC CASSVPLGNEQFF
TRBJ1-1 TRBV5-1 . . TGCGCCAGCAGCTTGGGGGACCCCAAAAGTGCTGAAGCTTTCTTT CASSLGDPKSAEAFF
TRBJ1-2 TRBV4-1 TRBD1 . TGCGCCAGCAGTCCTGGGAGGGGGCTCGACTATGGCTACACCTTC CASSPGRGLDYGYTF
TRBJ1-6 TRBV10-3 . . TGTGCCATCAGTAACAGCAGGAATTCACCCCTCCACTTT CAISNSRNSPLHF
TRBJ1-5 TRBV5-1 TRBD1 . TGCGCCAGCAGCTTGGGGACAGGACTAAATCAGCCCCAGCATTTT CASSLGTGLNQPQHF
TRBJ1-1 TRBV20-1 . . TGCAGTGCTAATGAACCGAACACTGAAGCTTTCTTT CSANEPNTEAFF
TRBJ2-7 TRBV28 . once TGTGCCAGCAGACGGATCTCCAGCTACGAGCAGTACTTC CASRRISSYEQYF
TRBJ1-3 TRBV30 . . TGTGCCTGGAGTACGGACTCTGGAAACACCATATATTTT CAWSTDSGNTIYF
TRBJ1-1 TRBV6-5 . . TGTGCCAGCAGTTACAGGGACACTGAAGCTTTCTTT CASSYRDTEAFF
TRBJ1-1 TRBV4-1 . . TGCGCCAGCAGCCAAGCGTCAGGGGAGGGCACTGAAGCTTTCTTT CASSQASGEGTEAFF
TRBJ1-5 TRBV12-5 . . TGTGCTAGTGGCCGTGCGGATCAGCCCCAGCATTTT CASGRADQPQHF
TRBJ1-2 TRBV3-1/TRBV3-2 . . TGTGCCAGCAGCCAAGTCGAGGGGAGGGATGGCTACACCTTC CASSQVEGRDGYTF
TRBJ1-2 TRBV10-3 TRBD1 . TGTGCCATCAGTCGGGACAGGGAGGGCTATGGCTACACCTTC CAISRDREGYGYTF
TRBJ1-5 TRBV5-5 . once TGTGCCAGCAGCTTGGGGCACGTTAGCAATCAGCCCCAGCATTTT CASSLGHVSNQPQHF
TRBJ1-5 TRBV3-1/TRBV3-2 . . TGTGCCAGCAGCCAAGATCGGGATCAGCCCCAGCATTTT CASSQDRDQPQHF
TRBJ2-2 TRBV6-5 TRBD2 . TGTGCCAGTGACGGACTAGCGGGAGGTGGCGGGGAGCTGTTTTTT CASDGLAGGGGELFF
TRBJ2-1 TRBV11-2 TRBD2 . TGTGCCAGCAGCCGGAGCGGGAGATTAGATGAGCAGTTCTTC CASSRSGRLDEQFF
TRBJ1-1 TRBV15 . few TGTGCCACCAGCAGTTCTAGTCAGGGGTTGTACACTGAAGCTTTCTTT CATSSSSQGLYTEAFF
TRBJ2-7 TRBV28 . . TGTGCCAGCAGTTTGGCGGCGGAACACTCCTACGAGCAGTACTTC CASSLAAEHSYEQYF
TRBJ1-5 TRBV3-1/TRBV3-2 . . TGTGCCAGCAGCCTTCAAGGGGTCGGCAATCAGCCCCAGCATTTT CASSLQGVGNQPQHF
TRBJ1-6 TRBV5-4 . . TGTGCCAGCAGCTTGGCCCGGGACGGGAATTCACCCCTCCACTTT CASSLARDGNSPLHF
TRBJ1-1 TRBV24-1 . . TGTGCCACCAGTGATCGTGGGAACACTGAAGCTTTCTTT CATSDRGNTEAFF
TRBJ1-1 TRBV7-9 . . TGTGCCAGCAGCTTAGATTTGGTGAACACTGAAGCTTTCTTT CASSLDLVNTEAFF
TRBJ1-6 TRBV15 . . TGTGCCACCAGCAGAGTTGGGAGCAATTCACCCCTCCACTTT CATSRVGSNSPLHF
TRBJ1-1 TRBV19 . . TGTGCCTTTACAGGGCCCCCCGGAGCTTTCTTT CAFTGPPGAFF
TRBJ2-7 TRBV7-9 TRBD2 . TGTGCCAGCAGCCCTAGCGGGAACTACGAGCAGTACTTC CASSPSGNYEQYF
TRBJ2-1 TRBV27 TRBD2 . TGTGCCAGCAGTCAGCGACTAGCGGGAAGGAATGAGCAGTTCTTC CASSQRLAGRNEQFF
TRBJ1-5 TRBV7-2 . . TGTGCCAGCAGCTTAGTAAGGAGGCAGAATCAGCCCCAGCATTTT CASSLVRRQNQPQHF
TRBJ1-2 TRBV6-5 . . TGTGCCAGCAGTTTTGCGTCGCCTGGCGGCTACACCTTC CASSFASPGGYTF